Included here is one T cell receptor (beta chain) sequence, with context. This sample is part of a study of blood T cell repertoires in COVID-19. About the research overall: COVID-19 samples collected from the United States, Italy and Spain covered acute and convalescent phases.

The CDR3 runs 13 residues. Germline V lookup: CDR1 SGHTA, CDR2 FQGNSA. The ends were cut back, 1 base at V and 7 bases at J, with 8 bases in the middle. Profiled with immunoSEQ multiplex PCR; TCRdb holds only in-frame clones, not every one. The sample includes tens of thousands of clones, approximately 80% of them seen just once. The receptor was derived from a woman aged 55-75 years with acute or convalescent COVID-19. Material: peripheral blood. The rearrangement joins TRBV7-2 to TRBJ1-5; D unclear. The CDR3 sequence: CASSLGRSQPQHF. The CDR3 nucleotides are TGTGCCAGCAGCTTAGGCAGGTCGCAGCCCCAGCATTTT. The full variable domain, with the rest looked up from reference TRBV7-2 and TRBJ1-5, is GAGVSQSPSNKVTEKGKDVELRCDPISGHTALYWYRQSLGQGLEFLIYFQGNSAPDKSGLPSDRFSAERTGGSVSTLTIQRTQQEDSAVYLCASSLGRSQPQHFGDGTRLSIL.